This T cell receptor beta chain was recorded in a study of early T cells in non-severe SARS-CoV-2 infection. Findings and caveats of the study: Missing private and CD4 specificities, VDJdb matching favored anti-spike CD8 responses.

V dropped 2 bases and J dropped 4; count of bases not matched to a gene: 4. Germline lookup yields CDR1 LGHNT and CDR2 FRNRAP. This CDR3 has 15 residues. Individual cDNA molecules were tagged with unique molecular identifiers. TCRdb redid the calling of the 5' RACE reads with MiXCR, one entry per CDR3 protein. The sample contains 35,000 to 40,000 distinct CDR3 sequences, approximately 9.1% of which appear only once. This clonotype was recorded a few times. Its antigen is as yet unknown. The chain joins TRBV12-5 to TRBJ2-3; TRBD1 aligns across 9 bases. Sequencing input: whole blood. The TCR was taken from an adult who was a healthcare worker with PCR-confirmed SARS-CoV-2 infection or an uninfected control (not recorded which). The CDR3: CASGLPTGGSDTQYF. The CDR3 DNA reads as TGTGCTAGTGGTTTGCCGACAGGGGGTTCAGATACGCAGTATTTT.